The sample holds one count of the clone carrying this TCR beta chain. Its target is unknown. These data come from a study of cytomegalovirus exposure and HLA in healthy donors. As for the study in general: In an early release, HLA-typed donors contributed tens of millions of unique TCR sequences.

Per the germline V gene, CDR1 is SGHRS and CDR2 is YFSETQ. The CDR3 consists of 18 residues. After removal of 0 bases from V and 3 bases from J, the junction contained 10 bases not matched to a gene. General study findings and limits: Most of the TCR beta V segments (in an earlier analysis) were productive either about 87% or about 30% of the time. It was only CMV serostatus that was available as immune exposure information.

Vbeta (60) and Jbeta (13) primers were used in the PCR. Profiling relied on immunoSEQ multiplex PCR, and the TCRdb table lists in-frame clones only, not all of them. Of approximately 110,000 clones in the sample, around 78% are singletons; the top ten hold about 5.3%. This chain links TRBV5-1 with TRBJ2-1; 9 bases agree with TRBD2. The sample was PBMCs. This receptor was taken from a male donor in good health and CMV-seronegative. The CDR3 bases are TGCGCCAGCAGCTTGGTGGTCGGGACTAGCCTAAACTACAATGAGCAGTTCTTC. It encodes CASSLVVGTSLNYNEQFF. Drawing the rest from reference TRBV5-1 and TRBJ2-1, the complete variable domain is KAGVTQTPRYLIKTRGQQVTLSCSPISGHRSVSWYQQTPGQGLQFLFEYFSETQRNKGNFPGRFSGRQFSNSRSEMNVSTLELGDSALYLCASSLVVGTSLNYNEQFFGPGTRLTVL.